This T cell receptor beta chain comes out of a study of control samples from healthy donors and cancer patients (dated by TCRdb to 2019 to 2021). Comments on this clone: The specificity of this receptor is unknown. No much larger clonotype is one base removed from it; base qualities were not supplied.

The library was built by means of the immunoSEQ multiplex PCR assay. The table comes from immuneACCESS by way of TCRdb, which keeps in-frame sequences with V and J called. Part of the clones is missing from these tables; in studies checked, under half for an unresolved V gene and the rest for unknown reasons. For this sample there are about 410,000 clones; around 90% appear just once. Of the sample, 5.5% to 8% is held by the ten largest clones. The CDR3, cysteine through phenylalanine, is 14 amino acids long. Only the CDR3 region is kept as DNA, spanning 42 bases read in frame from base 1. V and J lose 3 bases and 6 bases, and a span of 13 bases separates them. The germline V gene specifies SGDLS as CDR1 and YYNGEE as CDR2.

Sequencing was carried out using PBMCs. The rearrangement combines TRBV9 with TRBJ2-1; the D segment might be TRBD1 or TRBD2, since each matches 5 bases. The sequence came from a man aged 40-49 years with head and neck cancer. In nucleotides, the sequence is TGTGCCAGCAGCGCCCACCTCGGGGCCAATGAGCAGTTCTTC. Its protein is CASSAHLGANEQFF.